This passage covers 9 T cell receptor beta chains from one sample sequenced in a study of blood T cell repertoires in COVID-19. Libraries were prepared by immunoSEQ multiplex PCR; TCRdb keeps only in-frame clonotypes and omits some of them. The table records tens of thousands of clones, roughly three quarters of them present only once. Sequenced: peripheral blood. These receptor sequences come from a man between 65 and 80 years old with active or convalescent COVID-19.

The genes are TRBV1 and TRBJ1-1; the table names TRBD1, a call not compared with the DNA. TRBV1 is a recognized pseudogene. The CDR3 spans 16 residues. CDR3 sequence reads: CTSSSASGQKNTEAFF. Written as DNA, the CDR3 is TGCACCAGCAGCTCTGCTTCGGGACAGAAAAACACTGAAGCTTTCTTT.

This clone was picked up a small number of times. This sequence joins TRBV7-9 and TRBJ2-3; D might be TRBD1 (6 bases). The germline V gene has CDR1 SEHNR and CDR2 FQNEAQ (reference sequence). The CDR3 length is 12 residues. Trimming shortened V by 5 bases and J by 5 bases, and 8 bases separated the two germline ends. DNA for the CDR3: TGTGCCAGCAGCCACAGGGTAGATACGCAGTATTTT. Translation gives CASSHRVDTQYF.

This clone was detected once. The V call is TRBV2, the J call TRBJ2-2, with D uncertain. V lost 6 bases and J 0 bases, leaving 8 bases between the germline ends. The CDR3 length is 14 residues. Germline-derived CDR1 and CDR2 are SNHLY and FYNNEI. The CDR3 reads CASRGLTNTGELFF. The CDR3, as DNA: TGTGCCAGCAGGGGCCTCACGAACACCGGGGAGCTGTTTTTT.

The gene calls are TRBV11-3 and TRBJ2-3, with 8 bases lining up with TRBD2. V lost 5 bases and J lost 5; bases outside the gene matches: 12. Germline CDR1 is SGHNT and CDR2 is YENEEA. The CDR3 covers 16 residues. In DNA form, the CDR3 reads TGTGCCAGCAGCCCCTCCTGGGAGCGGGGGAGAGATACGCAGTATTTT. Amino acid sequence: CASSPSWERGRDTQYF. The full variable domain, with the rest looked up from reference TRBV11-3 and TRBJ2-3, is EAGVVQSPRYKIIEKKQPVAFWCNPISGHNTLYWYLQNLGQGPELLIRYENEEAVDDSQLPKDRFSAERLKGVDSTLKIQPAELGDSAVYLCASSPSWERGRDTQYFGPGTRLTVL.

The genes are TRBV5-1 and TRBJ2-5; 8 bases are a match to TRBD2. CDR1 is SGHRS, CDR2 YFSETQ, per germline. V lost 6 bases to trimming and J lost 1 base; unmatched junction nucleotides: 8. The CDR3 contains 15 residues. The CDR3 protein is CASTLGTSGQETQYF. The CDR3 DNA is TGCGCCAGCACCCTTGGCACTAGCGGCCAAGAGACCCAGTACTTC. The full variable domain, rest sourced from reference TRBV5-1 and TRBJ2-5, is KAGVTQTPRYLIKTRGQQVTLSCSPISGHRSVSWYQQTPGQGLQFLFEYFSETQRNKGNFPGRFSGRQFSNSRSEMNVSTLELGDSALYLCASTLGTSGQETQYFGPGTRLLVL.

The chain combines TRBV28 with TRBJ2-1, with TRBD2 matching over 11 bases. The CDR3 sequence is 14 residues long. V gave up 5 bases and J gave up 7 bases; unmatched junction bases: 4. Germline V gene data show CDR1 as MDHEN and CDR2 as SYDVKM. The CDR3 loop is CASSRLAGTNEQFF. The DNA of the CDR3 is TGTGCCAGCAGTCGACTAGCGGGGACAAATGAGCAGTTCTTC.

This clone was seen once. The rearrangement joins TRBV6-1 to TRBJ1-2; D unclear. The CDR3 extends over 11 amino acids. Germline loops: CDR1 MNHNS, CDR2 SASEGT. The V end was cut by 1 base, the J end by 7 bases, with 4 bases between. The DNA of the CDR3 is TGTGCCAGCAGTGAAGTCGGTGGCTACACCTTC. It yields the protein CASSEVGGYTF.

The CDR3 DNA reads as TGTGCCAGCAGTGAAGCCGCTGACAGGGTGAGCGGCTACACCTTC. Amino acid sequence: CASSEAADRVSGYTF. This chain joins TRBV6-1 and TRBJ1-2; 7 nucleotides match TRBD1. CDR3 length equals 15 residues. The germline V gene has CDR1 MNHNS and CDR2 SASEGT. Trimming took 0 bases from V and 8 from J; bases not matched to a gene: 9.

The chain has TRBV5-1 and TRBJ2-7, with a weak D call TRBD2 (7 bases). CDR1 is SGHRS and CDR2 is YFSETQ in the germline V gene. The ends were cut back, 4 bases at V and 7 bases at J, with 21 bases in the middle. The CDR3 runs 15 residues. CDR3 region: CASSLGGAGVVEQYF. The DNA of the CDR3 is TGCGCCAGCAGCCTGGGGGGGGCGGGGGTGGTGGAGCAGTACTTC.